This record looks at one T cell receptor (beta chain) sequence and its context. These data belong to a study of blood T cells in healthy people across ages. Using a J-beta primer mix together with a sample-barcoded 5' primer, a second PCR was run for about 6 to 12 cycles. TCRdb reanalysed the 5' RACE reads using MiXCR and keeps one entry per CDR3 protein. The repertoire consists of 1,100,000 or so distinct CDR3 sequences, with around 45% occurring once and the leading ten covering over 15%. This clonotype was sampled from a woman in her fifties or sixties in good health. Sequenced: blood.

The CDR3 is CASSLYLGGANYGYTF. DNA of the CDR3: TGTGCCAGCAGTTTATATCTTGGGGGAGCTAACTATGGCTACACCTTC. The genes are TRBV27 and TRBJ1-2, with D maybe TRBD1 (5 bases). The ends were cut back, 1 base at V and 0 bases at J, with 12 bases in the middle. CDR1 is MNHEY, CDR2 SMNVEV, per germline (reference sequence). The CDR3 spans 16 residues.